This T cell receptor beta chain was captured by sequencing in a study of T cells after yellow fever vaccination. Points from the study as a whole: The secondary response was weaker but peaked faster, day 5 versus 15. Any FACS-sorted repertoire could hold abundant clonotypes that contaminate it from the bulk population.

Turning to this clonotype: Its antigen is unknown.

V was cut by 9 bases and J by 5 bases, with 14 bases left in between. The CDR3 consists of 13 residues. Per the germline V gene, CDR1 is MNHEY and CDR2 is SVGEGT. TCRdb reanalysed the 5' RACE reads using MiXCR and keeps one entry per CDR3 protein. The sample consists of 300,000 to 400,000 distinct CDR3 sequences, roughly 10% of them appearing once. This TCR was recovered from a young man who received the YFV17D yellow fever vaccine. Source: CD4+ T cells sorted from PBMCs, taken 45 days after the yellow fever booster vaccination. V is TRBV6-2 or TRBV6-3 and J is TRBJ2-1; a possible D gene is TRBD2 (6 bases). CDR3 sequence reads: CASQPGANNEQFF. DNA for the CDR3: TGTGCCAGTCAACCGGGAGCGAACAATGAGCAGTTCTTC.